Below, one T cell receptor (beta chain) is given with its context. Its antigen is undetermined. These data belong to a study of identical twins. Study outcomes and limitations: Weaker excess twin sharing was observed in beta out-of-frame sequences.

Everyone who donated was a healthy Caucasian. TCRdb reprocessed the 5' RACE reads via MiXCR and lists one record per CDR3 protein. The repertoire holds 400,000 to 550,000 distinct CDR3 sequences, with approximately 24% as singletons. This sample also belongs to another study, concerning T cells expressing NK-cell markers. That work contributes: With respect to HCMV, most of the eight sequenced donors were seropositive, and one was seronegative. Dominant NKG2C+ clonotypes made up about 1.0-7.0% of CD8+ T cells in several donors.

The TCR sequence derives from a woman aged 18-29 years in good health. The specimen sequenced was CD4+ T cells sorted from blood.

CDR3 in amino acids: CASSQVRAPIYEQYF. CDR3 sequence (DNA): TGCGCCAGCAGCCAAGTTAGGGCTCCTATCTACGAGCAGTACTTC. The chain employs TRBV4-3 and TRBJ2-7; D gene ambiguous. The V end lost 1 base, the J end lost 3 bases, and 13 bases lay between the germline ends. The length of the CDR3 is 15 residues. Germline V gene lookup returns CDR1 LGHNA and CDR2 YSLEER.